This TCR beta chain came from a study of blood T cell repertoires in COVID-19. Study at large: Sites in the United States, Italy and Spain provided acute and convalescent COVID-19 samples.

The length of the CDR3 is 13 residues. The V end lost 11 bases, the J end lost 2 bases, and 13 bases lay between the germline ends. Germline V gene data show CDR1 as MNHEY and CDR2 as SVGAGI. Measured with immunoSEQ multiplex PCR; TCRdb has only the in-frame clones, and not every one. The sample records some 200,000 clones, 82% being singletons. Among Cohort 3 donors, those recovered had two negative PCRs, clearance, or symptom resolution. The table lists this clone with a few counts. This rearrangement joins TRBV6-5 to TRBJ1-5; D ambiguous. The specimen sequenced was PBMCs or T cells enriched from blood (not recorded which). This TCR was sampled from a man in his forties who had recovered from COVID-19. The CDR3 region is CAVWRNGNQPQHF. CDR3 nucleotides: TGTGCCGTGTGGCGGAATGGCAATCAGCCCCAGCATTTT.